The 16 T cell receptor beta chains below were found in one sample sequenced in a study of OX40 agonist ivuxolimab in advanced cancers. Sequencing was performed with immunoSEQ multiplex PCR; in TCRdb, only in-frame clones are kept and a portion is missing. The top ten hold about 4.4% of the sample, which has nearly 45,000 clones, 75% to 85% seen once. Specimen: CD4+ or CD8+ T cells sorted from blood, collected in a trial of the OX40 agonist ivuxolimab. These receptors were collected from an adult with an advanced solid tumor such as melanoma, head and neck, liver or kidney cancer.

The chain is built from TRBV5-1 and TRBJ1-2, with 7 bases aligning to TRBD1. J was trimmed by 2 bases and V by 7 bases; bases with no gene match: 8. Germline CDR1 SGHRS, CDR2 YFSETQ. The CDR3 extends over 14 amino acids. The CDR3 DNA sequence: TGCGCCAGCCGAGAGGGACAGTCCAACTATGGCTACACCTTC. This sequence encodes CASREGQSNYGYTF. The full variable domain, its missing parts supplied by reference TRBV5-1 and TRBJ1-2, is KAGVTQTPRYLIKTRGQQVTLSCSPISGHRSVSWYQQTPGQGLQFLFEYFSETQRNKGNFPGRFSGRQFSNSRSEMNVSTLELGDSALYLCASREGQSNYGYTFGSGTRLTVV.

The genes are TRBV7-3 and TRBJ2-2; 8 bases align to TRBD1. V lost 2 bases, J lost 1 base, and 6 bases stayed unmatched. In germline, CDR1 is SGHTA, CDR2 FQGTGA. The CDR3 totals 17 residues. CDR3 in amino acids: CASSLGAGTGNTGELFF. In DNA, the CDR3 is TGTGCCAGCAGCTTAGGTGCAGGGACAGGGAACACCGGGGAGCTGTTTTTT.

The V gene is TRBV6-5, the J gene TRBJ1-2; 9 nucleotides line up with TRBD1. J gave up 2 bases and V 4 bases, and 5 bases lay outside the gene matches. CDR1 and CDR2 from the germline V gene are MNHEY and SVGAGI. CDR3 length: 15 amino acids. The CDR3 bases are TGTGCCAGCAGTTCCATCGGGACAGGGAACTATGGCTACACCTTC. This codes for CASSSIGTGNYGYTF.

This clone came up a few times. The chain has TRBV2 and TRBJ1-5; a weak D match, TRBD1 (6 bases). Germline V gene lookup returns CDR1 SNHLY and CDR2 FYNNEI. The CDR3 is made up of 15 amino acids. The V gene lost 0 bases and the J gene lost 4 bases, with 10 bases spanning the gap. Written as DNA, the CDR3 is TGTGCCAGCAGTGAAGCGCTCAGGGGTAATCAGCCCCAGCATTTT. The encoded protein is CASSEALRGNQPQHF.

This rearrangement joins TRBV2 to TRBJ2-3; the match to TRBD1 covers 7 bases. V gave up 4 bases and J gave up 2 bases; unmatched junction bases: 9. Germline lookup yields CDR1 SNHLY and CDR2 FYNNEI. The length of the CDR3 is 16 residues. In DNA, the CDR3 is TGTGCCAGCAGTGGGTTGGGGGACAGAACCACAGATACGCAGTATTTT. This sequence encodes CASSGLGDRTTDTQYF.

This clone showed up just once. CDR3 region: CATLGLVQVEQYF. In DNA form, the CDR3 reads TGTGCCACCCTAGGACTAGTTCAAGTCGAGCAGTACTTC. J is TRBJ2-7 and V is TRBV2; 7 bases are a match to TRBD2. Germline loops: CDR1 SNHLY, CDR2 FYNNEI. This CDR3 has 13 residues. The V gene end was trimmed by 10 bases and the J gene end by 6 bases; junction bases not matched to a gene: 12.

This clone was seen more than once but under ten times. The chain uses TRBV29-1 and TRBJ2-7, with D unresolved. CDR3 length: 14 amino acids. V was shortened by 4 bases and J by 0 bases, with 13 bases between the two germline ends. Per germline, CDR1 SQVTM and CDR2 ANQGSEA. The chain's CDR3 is CSVVDSFSSYEQYF. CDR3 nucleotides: TGCAGCGTTGTGGATAGTTTTAGCTCCTACGAGCAGTACTTC.

The CDR3 DNA follows: TGTGCCAGCAGTTTGGACCCTAACTATGGCTACACCTTC. This translates into CASSLDPNYGYTF. The chain joins TRBV11-1 to TRBJ1-2, with D uncertain. V was clipped by 6 bases and J by 0 bases, with 8 bases between them. The CDR3 runs 13 residues. The germline V gene encodes CDR1 SGHAT and CDR2 FQDESV (reference sequence).

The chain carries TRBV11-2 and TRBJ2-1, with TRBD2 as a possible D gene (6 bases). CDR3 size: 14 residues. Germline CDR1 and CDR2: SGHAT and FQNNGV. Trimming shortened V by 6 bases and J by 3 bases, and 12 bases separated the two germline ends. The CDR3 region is CASRSAGFYNEQFF. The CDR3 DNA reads TGTGCCAGCAGATCCGCGGGGTTCTACAATGAGCAGTTCTTC. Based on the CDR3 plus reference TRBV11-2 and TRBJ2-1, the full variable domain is EAGVAQSPRYKIIEKRQSVAFWCNPISGHATLYWYQQILGQGPKLLIQFQNNGVVDDSQLPKDRFSAERLKGVDSTLKIQPAKLEDSAVYLCASRSAGFYNEQFFGPGTRLTVL.

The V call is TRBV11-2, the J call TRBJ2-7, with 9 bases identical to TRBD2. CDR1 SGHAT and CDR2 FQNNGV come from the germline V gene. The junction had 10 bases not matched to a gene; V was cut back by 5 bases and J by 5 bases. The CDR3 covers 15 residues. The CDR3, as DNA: TGTGCCAGCAGCGTTTTGCGGGGGGGCCCCAACGAGCAGTACTTC. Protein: CASSVLRGGPNEQYF.

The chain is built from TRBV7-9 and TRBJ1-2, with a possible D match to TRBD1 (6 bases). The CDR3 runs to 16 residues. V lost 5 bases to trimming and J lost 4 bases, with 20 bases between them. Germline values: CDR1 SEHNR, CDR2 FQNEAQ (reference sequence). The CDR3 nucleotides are TGTGCCAGCAGCAAACCCGGACAGCGGGGAGGCTATGGCTACACCTTC. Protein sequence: CASSKPGQRGGYGYTF. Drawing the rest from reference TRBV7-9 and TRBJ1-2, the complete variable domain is DTGVSQNPRHKITKRGQNVTFRCDPISEHNRLYWYRQTLGQGPEFLTYFQNEAQLEKSRLLSDRFSAERPKGSFSTLEIQRTEQGDSAMYLCASSKPGQRGGYGYTFGSGTRLTVV.

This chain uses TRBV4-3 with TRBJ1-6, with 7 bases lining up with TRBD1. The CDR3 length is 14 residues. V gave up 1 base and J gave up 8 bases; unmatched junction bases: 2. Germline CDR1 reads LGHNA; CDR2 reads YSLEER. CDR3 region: CASSQGQGDSPLHF. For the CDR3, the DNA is TGCGCCAGCAGCCAAGGACAGGGAGATTCACCCCTCCACTTT.

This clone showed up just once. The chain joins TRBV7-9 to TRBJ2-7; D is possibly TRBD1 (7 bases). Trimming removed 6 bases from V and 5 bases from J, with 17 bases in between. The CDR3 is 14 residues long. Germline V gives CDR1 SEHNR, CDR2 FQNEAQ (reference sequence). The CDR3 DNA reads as TGTGCCAGCAGTGCAGTCCAGGGGGAGGACGAGCAGTACTTC. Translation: CASSAVQGEDEQYF.

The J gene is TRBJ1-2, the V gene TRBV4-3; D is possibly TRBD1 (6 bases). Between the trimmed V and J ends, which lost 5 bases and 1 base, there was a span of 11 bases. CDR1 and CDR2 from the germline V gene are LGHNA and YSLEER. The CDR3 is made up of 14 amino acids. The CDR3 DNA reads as TGCGCCAGCAGCTTCCAGGGGCTTAACTATGGCTACACCTTC. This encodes CASSFQGLNYGYTF.

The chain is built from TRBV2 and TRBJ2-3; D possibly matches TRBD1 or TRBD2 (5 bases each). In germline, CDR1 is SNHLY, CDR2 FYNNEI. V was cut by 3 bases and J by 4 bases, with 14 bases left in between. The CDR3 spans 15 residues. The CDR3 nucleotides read TGTGCCAGCAGTGATCGTGGGACGACCCCAGATACGCAGTATTTT. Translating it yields CASSDRGTTPDTQYF.

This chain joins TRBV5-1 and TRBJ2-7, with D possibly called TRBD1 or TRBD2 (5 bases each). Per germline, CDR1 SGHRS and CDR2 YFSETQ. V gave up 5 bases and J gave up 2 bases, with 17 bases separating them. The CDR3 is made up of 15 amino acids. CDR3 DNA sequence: TGCGCCAGCAGTTATTCCGGGACGGACCCCTACGAGCAGTACTTC. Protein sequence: CASSYSGTDPYEQYF.